A single sample gave rise to the 6 T cell receptor beta chains below, sequenced in a study of T-cell memory formation after mild COVID-19. One entry per CDR3 protein, called by TCRdb with MiXCR from the 5' RACE reads. The table includes under 150,000 distinct CDR3 sequences, about 24% detected once. Sequencing used PBMCs or a T cell subset sorted from them (not recorded which). The source of these receptors is a man between 18 and 35 years old who had mild COVID-19 (a few samples of this study predate the infection). Cell type and time point are not known.

V is TRBV18 and J is TRBJ1-2; D unclear. Between the trimmed V and J ends, which lost 3 bases and 2 bases, there was a span of 13 bases. The CDR3 totals 15 residues. In germline, CDR1 is KGHSH, CDR2 LQKENI. The CDR3: CASSPDRVPNYGYTF. CDR3 nucleotide sequence: TGTGCCAGCTCACCTGATCGGGTGCCCAACTATGGCTACACCTTC.

V usage is TRBV7-2 and J usage is TRBJ2-4; 8 bases are shared with TRBD1. The trim removed 4 bases at V and 3 bases at J, leaving 17 bases unmatched. Germline V CDR1 and CDR2: SGHTA, FQGNSA. The CDR3 contains 19 residues. Here the CDR3 reads CASSSRTGSPRRGKNIQYF. For the CDR3, the DNA is TGTGCCAGCAGCTCCCGGACAGGGTCCCCACGTAGGGGCAAAAACATTCAGTACTTC.

This clonotype has a handful of counts. J is TRBJ2-7 and V is TRBV4-2; 8 nucleotides match TRBD2. CDR1 and CDR2 (germline): LGHNA, YNFKEQ. With V trimmed by 3 bases and J by 4 bases, 5 bases remained unmatched. The CDR3 runs 14 residues. Here the CDR3 DNA reads TGTGCCAGCAGCCAGTATAGCGGGATGTACGAGCAGTACGTC. It is translated as CASSQYSGMYEQYV.

This clonotype was observed a few times. This chain links TRBV7-3 with TRBJ2-1; 9 nucleotides match TRBD2. The length of the CDR3 is 16 residues. Trimming took 5 bases from V and 0 from J; bases not matched to a gene: 5. Germline V gene lookup returns CDR1 SGHTA and CDR2 FQGTGA. DNA of the CDR3: TGTGCCAGCAGCCCTCTAGCGGGGAGCTCCTACAATGAGCAGTTCTTC. Its translation: CASSPLAGSSYNEQFF.

V gene TRBV27 combines with J gene TRBJ2-1; D remains unclear. V was trimmed by 0 bases and J by 0 bases, leaving 9 bases between them. The CDR3 is 16 residues long. Germline CDR1 reads MNHEY; CDR2 reads SMNVEV (reference sequence). The CDR3 coding sequence is TGTGCCAGCAGTTTATCTGGGTTTTACTCCTACAATGAGCAGTTCTTC. Translation gives CASSLSGFYSYNEQFF.

J is TRBJ2-3 and V is TRBV6-4; TRBD1 might be the D (6 bases). The ends were cut back, 3 bases at V and 1 base at J, with 17 bases in the middle. The germline V gene encodes CDR1 MRHNA and CDR2 SNTAGT. CDR3 length: 17 residues. The CDR3 here is CASSEIGQLERTDTQYF. The DNA of the CDR3 is TGTGCCAGCAGTGAAATCGGACAGTTAGAACGCACAGATACGCAGTATTTT.